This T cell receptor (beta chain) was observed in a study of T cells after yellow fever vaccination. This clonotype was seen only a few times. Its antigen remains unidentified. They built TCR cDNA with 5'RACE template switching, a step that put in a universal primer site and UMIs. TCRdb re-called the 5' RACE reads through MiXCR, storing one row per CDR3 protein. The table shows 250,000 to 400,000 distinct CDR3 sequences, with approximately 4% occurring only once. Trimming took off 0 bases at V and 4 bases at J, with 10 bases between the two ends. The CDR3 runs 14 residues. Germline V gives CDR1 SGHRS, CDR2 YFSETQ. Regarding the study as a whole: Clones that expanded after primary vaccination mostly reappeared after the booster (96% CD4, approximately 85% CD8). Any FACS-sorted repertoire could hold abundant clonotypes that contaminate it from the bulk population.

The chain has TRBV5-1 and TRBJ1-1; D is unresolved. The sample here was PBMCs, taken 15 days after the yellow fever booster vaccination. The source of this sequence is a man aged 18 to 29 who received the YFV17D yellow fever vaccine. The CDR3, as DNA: TGCGCCAGCAGCTTGGGGCTAGGTAGCACTGAAGCTTTCTTT. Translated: CASSLGLGSTEAFF. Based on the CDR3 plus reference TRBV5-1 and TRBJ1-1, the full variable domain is KAGVTQTPRYLIKTRGQQVTLSCSPISGHRSVSWYQQTPGQGLQFLFEYFSETQRNKGNFPGRFSGRQFSNSRSEMNVSTLELGDSALYLCASSLGLGSTEAFFGQGTRLTVV.